This note documents a single TCR beta chain sequence. Its antigen is unidentified. The data were obtained in a study of shared clonotypes between healthy human individuals. Study-wide findings and caveats: On the whole, naive subsets had larger estimated richness than memory subsets had. Unshared clonotypes carried lower generation probabilities than those common to all four donors.

Clones were sequenced by immunoSEQ multiplex PCR, and TCRdb holds only the in-frame ones, with some missing. The table includes more than 900,000 clones, about 84% detected once. Adult donors, all healthy and HIV-negative, had no recent acute infections or vaccinations. This TCR was sampled from a man aged 18 to 29 in good health. Some clones in this sample may be carry-over from other donors' samples. The sequencing sample was made of memory CD4+ T cells from PBMCs. The subset was: CD45RA-negative fraction.

The CDR3 protein is CASSLTGTLNTEAFF. The CDR3 DNA is TGCGCCAGCAGCTTAACAGGGACCCTGAACACTGAAGCTTTCTTT. The chain recombines TRBV5-1 with TRBJ1-1; tentatively, D is TRBD1 (6 bases). Germline V gene lookup returns CDR1 SGHRS and CDR2 YFSETQ. This CDR3 contains 15 residues. V lost 2 bases to trimming and J lost 0 bases, with 11 bases between them.